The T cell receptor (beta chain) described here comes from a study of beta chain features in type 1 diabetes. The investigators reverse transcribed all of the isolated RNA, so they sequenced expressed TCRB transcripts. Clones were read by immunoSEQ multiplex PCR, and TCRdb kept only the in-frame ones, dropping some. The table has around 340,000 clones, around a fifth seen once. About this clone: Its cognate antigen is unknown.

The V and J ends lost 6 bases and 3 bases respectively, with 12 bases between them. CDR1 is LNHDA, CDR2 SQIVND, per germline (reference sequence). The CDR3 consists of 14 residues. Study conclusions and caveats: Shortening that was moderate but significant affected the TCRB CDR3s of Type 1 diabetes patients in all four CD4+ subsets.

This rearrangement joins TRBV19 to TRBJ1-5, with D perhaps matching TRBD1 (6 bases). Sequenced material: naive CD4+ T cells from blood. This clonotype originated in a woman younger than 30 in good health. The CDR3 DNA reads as TGTGCCAGTAGCGTCAGACAGGCCAATCAGCCCCAGCATTTT. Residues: CASSVRQANQPQHF.